Given below is one TCR beta chain in context. This clonotype has at least ten counts. Its antigen remains undetermined. Within one base of it there is no much larger clone, and no base qualities were kept. This entry belongs to a study of CD8 T cells in ankylosing spondylitis (TCRdb year 2017). With regard to the full study: To find TCR variants linked to disease, the study profiled T cell receptor beta repertoires in ankylosing spondylitis patients and healthy donors. The whole study cohort included roughly 110 healthy donors and about two dozen ankylosing spondylitis patients. Peripheral blood was sampled, and synovial fluid was also collected from ankylosing spondylitis patients. On the study overall, not on this receptor specifically: According to the report, matched synovial fluid samples from ankylosing spondylitis patients were significantly enriched for the disease-linked clones. Some of the motif variants had been reported before in the synovial fluid and blood of reactive arthritis patients, a finding that suggests common disease-initiation mechanisms. A TCR beta motif made up of several highly homologous amino acid variants appeared to be characteristic of blood from ankylosing spondylitis patients. The disease-linked clones had a CD8+ phenotype and were found at relatively low frequencies in peripheral blood.

Reads for this sample came from an Illumina HiSeq 2500. Quantitative 5'-RACE with molecular barcodes was used to prepare TCR beta libraries. Turning to the authors' computational methods: A new computational method, built on a probabilistic model of VDJ rearrangement, was used to identify disease-linked TCR variants. TCRdb trimmed the raw reads at Q25, called clones with MiXCR and kept productive beta chains. Entries that share a CDR3 protein sequence are merged under the most common genes and DNA. The V and J calls and clone size are TCRdb's, not the authors'. Recorded for this sample are 500,000 or so distinct CDR3 sequences; roughly 5.2% of them occurred a single time. The biggest ten clones account for roughly 3.5% of the sample. The CDR3 measures 15 amino acids from cysteine to phenylalanine. Of all the DNA, just the CDR3 is kept, 45 bases in frame from base 1. The germline V end is reduced by 4 bases and the J end by 7 bases; junction bases left unmatched: 10. CDR1 and CDR2 were assigned from the germline V gene as KGHSH and LQKENI.

This sequence was found in a male donor with ankylosing spondylitis. Sequencing was carried out using blood, either unsorted or a sorted T cell fraction (not recorded which). The chain was built from TRBV18 and TRBJ2-1, and 7 junction bases match TRBD1. The CDR3 protein: CASSLTGVRRNEQFF. The DNA reads TGTGCCAGCTCACTTACAGGGGTAAGGCGGAATGAGCAGTTCTTC. Extended through the reference TRBV18 and TRBJ2-1 proteins, this CDR3 yields the full variable domain: NAGVMQNPRHLVRRRGQEARLRCSPMKGHSHVYWYRQLPEEGLKFMVYLQKENIIDESGMPKERFSAEFPKEGPSILRIQQVVRGDSAAYFCASSLTGVRRNEQFFGPGTRLTVL.